This T cell receptor (beta chain) was recorded in a study of cytomegalovirus exposure and HLA in healthy donors. Study overall: The roughly 120 million unique TCR beta sequences, from roughly 170 million T cells, were found by an earlier analysis.

Primers: 60 Vbeta forward and 13 Jbeta reverse. Profiling relied on immunoSEQ multiplex PCR, and the TCRdb table lists in-frame clones only, not all of them. Of about 210,000 clones detected, about three quarters appear once; the ten largest clones hold 1.8%. The CDR3 is 17 amino acids. The germline gives CDR1 LNHNV, CDR2 YYDKDF (reference sequence). Trimming took 1 base from V and 0 from J; bases not matched to a gene: 5. There are a few counts of this clone. V usage is TRBV15 and J usage is TRBJ2-4; TRBD2 agrees at 8 bases. The origin of this receptor is a male donor in good health and CMV-seronegative. The sample taken for sequencing was PBMCs. The CDR3: CATSRGRGAGAKNIQYF. The CDR3 bases are TGTGCCACCAGCAGAGGGCGGGGGGCGGGAGCCAAAAACATTCAGTACTTC. Looking up the rest from reference TRBV15 and TRBJ2-4 gives the full variable domain: DAMVIQNPRYQVTQFGKPVTLSCSQTLNHNVMYWYQQKSSQAPKLLFHYYDKDFNNEADTPDNFQSRRPNTSFCFLDIRSPGLGDTAMYLCATSRGRGAGAKNIQYFGAGTRLSVL.